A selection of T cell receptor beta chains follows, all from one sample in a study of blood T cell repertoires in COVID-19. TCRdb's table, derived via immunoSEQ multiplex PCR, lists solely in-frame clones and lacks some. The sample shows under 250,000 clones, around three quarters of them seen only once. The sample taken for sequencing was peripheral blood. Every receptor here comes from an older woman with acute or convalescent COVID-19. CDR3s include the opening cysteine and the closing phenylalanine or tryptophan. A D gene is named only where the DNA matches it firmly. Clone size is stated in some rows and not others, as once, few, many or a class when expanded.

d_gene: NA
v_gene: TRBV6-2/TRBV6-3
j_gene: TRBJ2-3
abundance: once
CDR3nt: TGTGCCAGCAGTTACTCGACTACTAGCACAGATACGCAGTATTTT
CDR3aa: CASSYSTTSTDTQYF

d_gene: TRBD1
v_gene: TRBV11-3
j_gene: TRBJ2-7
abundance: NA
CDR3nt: TGTGCCAGCAGCTTAGATCTAGCCTACAGGGGGTTTTACGAGCAGTACTTC
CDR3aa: CASSLDLAYRGFYEQYF

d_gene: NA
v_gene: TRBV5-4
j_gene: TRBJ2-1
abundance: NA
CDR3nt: TGTGCCAGCAGCTTGGACCAGGGTAGGAATGAGCAGTTCTTC
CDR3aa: CASSLDQGRNEQFF

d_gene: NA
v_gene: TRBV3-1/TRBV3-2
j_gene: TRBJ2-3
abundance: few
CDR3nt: TGTGCCAGCAGCTTACGACCGGGAGATACGCAGTATTTT
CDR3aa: CASSLRPGDTQYF

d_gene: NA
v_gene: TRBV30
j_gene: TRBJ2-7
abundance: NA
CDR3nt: TGTGCCTGGAGTATTGGCGGGGTTACCTACGAGCAGTACTTC
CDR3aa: CAWSIGGVTYEQYF

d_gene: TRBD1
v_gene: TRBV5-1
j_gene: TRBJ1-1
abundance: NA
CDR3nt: TGCGCCAGCAGCTTGGCCGGGACAGGGGCCCTCACTGAAGCTTTCTTT
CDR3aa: CASSLAGTGALTEAFF

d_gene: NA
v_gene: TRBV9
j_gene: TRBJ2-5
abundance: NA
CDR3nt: TGTGCCAGCCTCGATAGGGGGGCGGGGGACCCGGCCCAGTACTTC
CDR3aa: CASLDRGAGDPAQYF

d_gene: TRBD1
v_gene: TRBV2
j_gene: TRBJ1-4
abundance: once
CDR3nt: TGTGCCAGCACGATGAGCGGGACAGGAAGGGAAAAACTGTTTTTT
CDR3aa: CASTMSGTGREKLFF

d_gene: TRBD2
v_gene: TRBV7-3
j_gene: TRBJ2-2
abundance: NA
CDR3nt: TGTGCCAGCAGCTTAACGACTAGCGGAACGAACACCGGGGAGCTGTTTTTT
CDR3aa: CASSLTTSGTNTGELFF

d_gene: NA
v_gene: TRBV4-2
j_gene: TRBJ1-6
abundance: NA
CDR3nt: TGTGCCAGCAGCCGGATGGCAGTAGGGGAAACTTCACCCCTCCACTTT
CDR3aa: CASSRMAVGETSPLHF

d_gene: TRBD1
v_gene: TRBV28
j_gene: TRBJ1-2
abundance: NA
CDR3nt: TGTGCCAGCAGTCCCGGGACAGGGGTCTATGGCTACACCTTC
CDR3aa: CASSPGTGVYGYTF

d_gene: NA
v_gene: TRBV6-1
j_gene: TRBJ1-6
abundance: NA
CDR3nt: TGTGCCAGCAGTGAACCGGGACAAGGGGTGGGCCTCCACTTT
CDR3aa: CASSEPGQGVGLHF

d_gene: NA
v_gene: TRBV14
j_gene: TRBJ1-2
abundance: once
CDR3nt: TGTGCCAGCAGCCAGTACAGGGCCGTCGGCGGCTACACCTTC
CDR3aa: CASSQYRAVGGYTF

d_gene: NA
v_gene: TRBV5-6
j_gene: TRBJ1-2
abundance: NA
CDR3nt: TGTGCCAGCAGCGCCTTCACAGGGAGATCTAACTATGGCTACACCTTC
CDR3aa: CASSAFTGRSNYGYTF

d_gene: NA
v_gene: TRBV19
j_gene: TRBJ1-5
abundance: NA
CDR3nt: TGTGCCAGTGAGGACTCGCGGGGCTACAGTCAGCCCCAGCATTTT
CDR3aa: CASEDSRGYSQPQHF

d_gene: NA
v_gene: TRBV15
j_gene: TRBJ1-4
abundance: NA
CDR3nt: TGTGCCACCAGCATCGCAGGGTCGGCTAATGAAAAACTGTTTTTT
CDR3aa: CATSIAGSANEKLFF

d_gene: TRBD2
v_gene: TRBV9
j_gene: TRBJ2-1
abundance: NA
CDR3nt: TGTGCCAGCAGCGTAGAAGGACTAGCCCTCTACAATGAGCAGTTCTTC
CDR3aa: CASSVEGLALYNEQFF

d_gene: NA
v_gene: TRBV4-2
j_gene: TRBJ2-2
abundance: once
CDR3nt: TGTGCCAGCAGCCAAGTCGAGGGCGCGGGGACCGGGGAGCTGTTTTTT
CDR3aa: CASSQVEGAGTGELFF

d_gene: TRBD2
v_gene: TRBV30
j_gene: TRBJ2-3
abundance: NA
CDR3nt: TGTGCTTCTAGCGGGGGCCATGTCAGCACAGATACGCAGTATTTT
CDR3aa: CASSGGHVSTDTQYF

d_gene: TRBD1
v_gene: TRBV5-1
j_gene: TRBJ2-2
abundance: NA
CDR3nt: TGCGCCAGCAGCCAAACGACAGGGGGGCGCACCGGGGAGCTGTTTTTT
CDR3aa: CASSQTTGGRTGELFF

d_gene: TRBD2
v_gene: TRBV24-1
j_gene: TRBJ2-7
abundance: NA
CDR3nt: TGTGCCACCAGTGACTCCGGGACTAGCCTCTCCTACGAGCAGTACTTC
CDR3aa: CATSDSGTSLSYEQYF

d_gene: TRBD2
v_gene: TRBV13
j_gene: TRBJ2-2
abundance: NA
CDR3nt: TGTGCCAGCAGTCACGGAGCCATCGCGGGGGGCGGCACCGGGGAGCTGTTTTTT
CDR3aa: CASSHGAIAGGGTGELFF

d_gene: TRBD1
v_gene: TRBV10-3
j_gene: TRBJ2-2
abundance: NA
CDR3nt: TGTGCCATCAGTCGGGACAGGGAAACCGGGGAGCTGTTTTTT
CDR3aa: CAISRDRETGELFF

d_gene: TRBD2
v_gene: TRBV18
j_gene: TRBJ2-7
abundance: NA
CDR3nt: TGTGCCAGCTCACCAGCGGGGGGGCCCTACGAGCAGTACTTC
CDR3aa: CASSPAGGPYEQYF

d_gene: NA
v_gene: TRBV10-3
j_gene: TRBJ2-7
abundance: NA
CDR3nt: TGTGCCATCAGTGTCTCTGCAGGGTCTTGGGCCGAGCAGTACTTC
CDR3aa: CAISVSAGSWAEQYF

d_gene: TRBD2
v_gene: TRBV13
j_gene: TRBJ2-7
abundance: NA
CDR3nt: TGTGCCAGTGCGGGGGTGACCCCTTACGAGCAGTACTTC
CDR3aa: CASAGVTPYEQYF

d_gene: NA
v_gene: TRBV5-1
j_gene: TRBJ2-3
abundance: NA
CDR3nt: TGCGCCAGCAGCTTGGAGGGGCGAGGAGGGAGCACAGATACGCAGTATTTT
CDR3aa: CASSLEGRGGSTDTQYF

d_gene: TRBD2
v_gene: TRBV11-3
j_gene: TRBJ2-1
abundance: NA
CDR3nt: TGTGCCAGCAGCTCAACTAGCGGGGTTAATGAGCAGTTCTTC
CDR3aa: CASSSTSGVNEQFF

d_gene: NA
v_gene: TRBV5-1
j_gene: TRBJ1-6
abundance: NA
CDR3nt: TGCGCCAGCAGCTCGGGACATCCCAATAATTCACCCCTCCACTTT
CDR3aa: CASSSGHPNNSPLHF

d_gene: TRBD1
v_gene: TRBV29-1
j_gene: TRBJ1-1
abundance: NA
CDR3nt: TGCAGCGTATGGGACAGCCCGCTGAACACTGAAGCTTTCTTT
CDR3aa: CSVWDSPLNTEAFF

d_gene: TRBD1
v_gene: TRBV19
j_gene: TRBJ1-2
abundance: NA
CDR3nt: TGTGCCAGTAGTCCATGGACAGGGGATGGCTACACCTTC
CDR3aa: CASSPWTGDGYTF

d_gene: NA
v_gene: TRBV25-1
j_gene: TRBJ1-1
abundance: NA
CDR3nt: TGTGCCAGCAGTGACGCCCGGGGAGTGGGGATCACTGAAGCTTTCTTT
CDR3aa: CASSDARGVGITEAFF

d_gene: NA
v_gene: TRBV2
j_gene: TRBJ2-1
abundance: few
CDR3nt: TGTGCCACCCCAACCTCGGAGGCGTCTAGGAATGAGCAGTTCTTC
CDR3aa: CATPTSEASRNEQFF

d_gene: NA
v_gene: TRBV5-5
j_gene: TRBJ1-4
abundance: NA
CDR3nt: TGTGCCAGCAGCTTTCCGGGCCGCGGGGGACGACATGAAAAACTGTTTTTT
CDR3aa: CASSFPGRGGRHEKLFF

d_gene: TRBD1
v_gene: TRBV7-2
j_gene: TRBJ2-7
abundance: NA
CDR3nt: TGTGCCAGCAGCTTGGGACAGGGGTTCGACGAGCAGTACTTC
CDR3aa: CASSLGQGFDEQYF